The 5 T cell receptor beta chains below come from one sample, sequenced in a study of TIL therapy for anti-PD-1-resistant metastatic lung cancer. Time point specified: pre-treatment sample, taken before nivolumab and TIL therapy. The tumor samples were excised metastases, mostly pleural nodules or supraclavicular lymph nodes. Sequencing used immunoSEQ v3. Some clones are missing from TCRdb's copy, which holds only in-frame ones; the method was immunoSEQ multiplex PCR. The table shows tens of thousands of clones, with over 65% occurring only once. Sequenced here: tumor tissue, sampled at baseline. These receptors were taken from a person between 25 and 79 years old with non-small cell lung cancer.

This clone came up once. The rearrangement uses TRBV5-6 and TRBJ1-2, with 9 bases lining up with TRBD1. This CDR3 has 14 amino acids. CDR1 and CDR2 (germline): SGHDT, YYEEEE. The trim removed 4 bases at V and 2 bases at J, leaving 3 bases unmatched. CDR3 sequence: CASSPDRGNYGYTF. CDR3 sequence (DNA): TGTGCCAGCAGCCCGGACAGGGGCAACTATGGCTACACCTTC. Filled out from reference TRBV5-6 and TRBJ1-2, the complete variable domain reads DAGVTQSPTHLIKTRGQQVTLRCSPKSGHDTVSWYQQALGQGPQFIFQYYEEEERQRGNFPDRFSGHQFPNYSSELNVNALLLGDSALYLCASSPDRGNYGYTFGSGTRLTVV.

The chain recombines TRBV7-9 with TRBJ1-4, with TRBD1 identical over 7 bases. Germline CDR1 is SEHNR and CDR2 is FQNEAQ (reference sequence). After removal of 5 bases from V and 4 bases from J, the junction contained 7 bases not matched to a gene. The CDR3 extends over 15 amino acids. CDR3 in DNA: TGTGCCAGCAGCCGGGGGACAGCTCTTAATGAAAAACTGTTTTTT. Protein: CASSRGTALNEKLFF.

The V and J genes are TRBV27 and TRBJ2-5; D not certain. Trimming removed 0 bases from V and 1 base from J, with 9 bases in between. Germline V gene sequence: CDR1 MNHEY, CDR2 SMNVEV (reference sequence). The CDR3 loop spans 15 amino acids. For the CDR3, the DNA is TGTGCCAGCAGTTTATCCATGACTCCCCAAGAGACCCAGTACTTC. Translation: CASSLSMTPQETQYF.

The rearrangement uses TRBV2 and TRBJ2-2, with a weak D call TRBD1 (5 bases). CDR1 and CDR2 from the germline V gene are SNHLY and FYNNEI. Trimming pared 8 bases from V and 2 bases from J, leaving 9 bases between. The CDR3 has 13 residues. The CDR3 region is CASGADNTGELFF. DNA of the CDR3: TGTGCCAGCGGGGCAGACAACACCGGGGAGCTGTTTTTT.

V is TRBV11-1 and J is TRBJ2-7; possibly TRBD2 for D (6 bases). The germline V and J ends were trimmed by 7 bases and 5 bases, with 18 bases remaining between them. The germline CDR1 and CDR2 sequences are SGHAT and FQDESV (reference sequence). The CDR3 length is 14 residues. CDR3 sequence reads: CASNYRVGGHEQYF. The CDR3 DNA sequence: TGTGCCAGCAACTATCGTGTCGGGGGTCACGAGCAGTACTTC.